This section outlines one T cell receptor beta chain sequence together with its context. The assay was immunoSEQ multiplex PCR, and TCRdb's table has in-frame clones only and misses some. The sample records 150,000 to 200,000 clones, more than 70% being singletons. The entry originates in a study of cytomegalovirus exposure and HLA in healthy donors. The CDR3 is made up of 15 amino acids. V was pared by 2 bases and J by 5 bases, with 13 bases between. The germline CDR1 and CDR2 sequences are WSHSY and SAAADI. The chain uses TRBV10-2 and TRBJ1-5, with unresolved D. Sequencing used PBMCs. This TCR was sampled from a woman aged 18 to 35 in good health and CMV-seronegative. This CDR3 is CASSEASLIDQPQHF. The CDR3 nucleotides are TGCGCCAGCAGTGAGGCCAGTTTAATCGATCAGCCCCAGCATTTT.